This TCR beta chain was obtained from a study of blood T cell repertoires in COVID-19. Data came from immunoSEQ multiplex PCR; TCRdb stores just in-frame clones and leaves some out. The sample lists about 69,000 clones; 75% to 80% were seen once. The receptor's source is a human donor in a cohort sampled during active COVID-19. The sample comprised peripheral blood.

CDR3 in amino acids: CASSPQGPISTDTQYF. CDR3 DNA sequence: TGCGCCAGCAGCCCCCAGGGCCCAATCTCCACAGATACGCAGTATTTT. V usage is TRBV5-1 and J usage is TRBJ2-3; D possibly corresponds to TRBD1 (5 bases). Trimming took off 4 bases at V and 2 bases at J, with 17 bases between the two ends. The CDR3 is 16 residues long. In germline, CDR1 is SGHRS, CDR2 YFSETQ.